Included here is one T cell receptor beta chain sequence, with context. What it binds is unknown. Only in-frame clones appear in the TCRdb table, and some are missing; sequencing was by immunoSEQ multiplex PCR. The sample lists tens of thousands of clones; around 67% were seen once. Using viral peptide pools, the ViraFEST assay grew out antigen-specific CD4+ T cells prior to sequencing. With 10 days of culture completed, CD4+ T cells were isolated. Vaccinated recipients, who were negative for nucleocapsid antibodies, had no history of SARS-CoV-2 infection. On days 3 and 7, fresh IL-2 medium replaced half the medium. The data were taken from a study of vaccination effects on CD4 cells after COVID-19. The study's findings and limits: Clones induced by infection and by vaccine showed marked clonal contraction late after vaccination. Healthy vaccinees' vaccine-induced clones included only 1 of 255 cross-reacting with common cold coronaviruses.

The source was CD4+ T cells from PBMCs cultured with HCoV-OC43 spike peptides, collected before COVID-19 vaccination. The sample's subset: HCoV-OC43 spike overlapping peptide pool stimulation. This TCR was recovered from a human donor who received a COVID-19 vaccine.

CDR3 nucleotides: TGTGCCAGCAGTGCGACAGTTTTCTCTGGGGCCAACGTCCTGACTTTC. This gives the protein CASSATVFSGANVLTF. V and J are TRBV2 and TRBJ2-6; a weak D match, TRBD1 (5 bases). The CDR3 sequence is 16 residues long. Germline assignment: CDR1 SNHLY and CDR2 FYNNEI. Trimming shortened V by 4 bases and J by 0 bases, and 10 bases separated the two germline ends.